Listed below are T cell receptor beta chains from one sample, sequenced in a study of T cells in Graves' hyperthyroidism and ophthalmopathy. TCRdb used MiXCR to reprocess the multiplex PCR reads, holding one entry per CDR3 protein. The sample includes around 490,000 distinct CDR3 sequences, nearly 20% of them seen just once. Sequencing was performed on blood. These receptors all stem from a man in his forties with Graves' ophthalmopathy. The CDR3 runs from the conserved cysteine through the conserved F or W. The D gene is left open where the match is weak. Not every row has a clone size; where given, it reads once, few, many or a size class.

d_gene: NA
abundance: NA
j_gene: TRBJ2-5
v_gene: TRBV30
CDR3nt: TGTGCCTGGGGGGGGACAGAGACCCAGTACTTC
CDR3aa: CAWGGTETQYF

d_gene: NA
abundance: many
j_gene: TRBJ1-5
v_gene: TRBV2
CDR3nt: TGTGCCAGCAGGGGGGGGTTGAATCAGCCCCAGCATTTT
CDR3aa: CASRGGLNQPQHF

d_gene: NA
abundance: NA
j_gene: TRBJ2-7
v_gene: TRBV7-3
CDR3nt: TGTGCCAGCAGCTTAAACCCTGGAGGGACCTACGAGCAGTACTTC
CDR3aa: CASSLNPGGTYEQYF

d_gene: NA
abundance: few
j_gene: TRBJ2-7
v_gene: TRBV4-3
CDR3nt: TGCGCCAGCAGCCAAGTCGTATCCTCCGAGCAGTACTTC
CDR3aa: CASSQVVSSEQYF

d_gene: TRBD2
abundance: NA
j_gene: TRBJ2-5
v_gene: TRBV5-6
CDR3nt: TGTGCCAGCAGCTCCGGACTAGCGGGAGGTAAAGAGACCCAGTACTTC
CDR3aa: CASSSGLAGGKETQYF

d_gene: NA
abundance: NA
j_gene: TRBJ2-7
v_gene: TRBV30
CDR3nt: TGTGCCTGGAGTGTACCCCCTGCGGCTAGCTACGAGCAGTACTTC
CDR3aa: CAWSVPPAASYEQYF

d_gene: NA
abundance: many
j_gene: TRBJ2-3
v_gene: TRBV30
CDR3nt: TGTGCCTGGAGTTCGGGGGGCGAAGATACGCAGTATTTT
CDR3aa: CAWSSGGEDTQYF

d_gene: NA
abundance: NA
j_gene: TRBJ1-4
v_gene: TRBV4-2
CDR3nt: TGTGCCAGCAGCAAACCCACGGATGAAAAACTGTTTTTT
CDR3aa: CASSKPTDEKLFF

d_gene: NA
abundance: NA
j_gene: TRBJ2-1
v_gene: TRBV7-8
CDR3nt: TGTGCCAGCAGCCCCGCGGGCGGCGACGGGCAGTTCTTC
CDR3aa: CASSPAGGDGQFF

d_gene: NA
abundance: NA
j_gene: TRBJ2-7
v_gene: TRBV30
CDR3nt: TGTGCCTGGAGGAACGGGGGCCCCTACGAGCAGTACTTC
CDR3aa: CAWRNGGPYEQYF

d_gene: TRBD1
abundance: NA
j_gene: TRBJ2-6
v_gene: TRBV12-3/TRBV12-4
CDR3nt: TGTGCCAGCAGACCCAGACAGGGCTACTCTGGGGCCAACGTCCTGACTTTC
CDR3aa: CASRPRQGYSGANVLTF

d_gene: NA
abundance: few
j_gene: TRBJ2-3
v_gene: TRBV7-9
CDR3nt: TGTGCCAGCAGCCCGCCACTTAGCCCCTATTCTCCCGATACGCAGTATTTT
CDR3aa: CASSPPLSPYSPDTQYF

d_gene: NA
abundance: NA
j_gene: TRBJ2-2
v_gene: TRBV5-1
CDR3nt: TGTGCCAGCAACAGGGCCATTTTTGACGGGGAGCTGTTTTTT
CDR3aa: CASNRAIFDGELFF

d_gene: TRBD1
abundance: NA
j_gene: TRBJ2-1
v_gene: TRBV18
CDR3nt: TGTGCCAGCTCACCTATTACAGGGGGTAGTCCTAATGAGCAGTTCTTC
CDR3aa: CASSPITGGSPNEQFF

d_gene: TRBD2
abundance: many
j_gene: TRBJ2-1
v_gene: TRBV2
CDR3nt: TGTGCCAGCAGGAACTGGCGGGAGGGCAGGTACAATGAGCAGTTCTTC
CDR3aa: CASRNWREGRYNEQFF

d_gene: TRBD1
abundance: many
j_gene: TRBJ2-7
v_gene: TRBV18
CDR3nt: TGTGCCAGCTCACGCCGCGGGACAGGGAGTATGGAACAGTACTTC
CDR3aa: CASSRRGTGSMEQYF

d_gene: NA
abundance: many
j_gene: TRBJ1-1
v_gene: TRBV2
CDR3nt: TGTGCCAGCAGTCGACAGAACACTGAAGCTTTCTTT
CDR3aa: CASSRQNTEAFF

d_gene: TRBD2
abundance: few
j_gene: TRBJ2-3
v_gene: TRBV10-3
CDR3nt: TGTGCCACCCGCGGGGGGGCCACAGATACGCAGTATTTT
CDR3aa: CATRGGATDTQYF

d_gene: NA
abundance: few
j_gene: TRBJ1-2
v_gene: TRBV11-2
CDR3nt: TGTGCCAGCAGCCCCGGGCCCGTCTACGGGGGCTACACCTTC
CDR3aa: CASSPGPVYGGYTF

d_gene: NA
abundance: many
j_gene: TRBJ1-4
v_gene: TRBV6-2/TRBV6-3
CDR3nt: TGTGCCAGCAGTTCCTTAGATGAAAAACTGTTTTTT
CDR3aa: CASSSLDEKLFF

d_gene: TRBD1
abundance: few
j_gene: TRBJ2-6
v_gene: TRBV6-2/TRBV6-3
CDR3nt: TGTGCCAGCCGATCAGGGGGCGCGGCTGGGGCCAACGTCCTGACTTTC
CDR3aa: CASRSGGAAGANVLTF

d_gene: NA
abundance: few
j_gene: TRBJ1-4
v_gene: TRBV3-1
CDR3nt: TGTGCCAGCAGCCAAGATCAAGACGGTGATGAAAAACTGTTTTTT
CDR3aa: CASSQDQDGDEKLFF

d_gene: NA
abundance: many
j_gene: TRBJ2-1
v_gene: TRBV6-1
CDR3nt: TGTGCCAGCAGGGACCCGAGCTCCTACAATGAGCAGTTCTTC
CDR3aa: CASRDPSSYNEQFF

d_gene: NA
abundance: few
j_gene: TRBJ1-1
v_gene: TRBV7-9
CDR3nt: TGTGCCAGCAGCTATGGACAGCTTGAAGCTTTCTTT
CDR3aa: CASSYGQLEAFF

d_gene: NA
abundance: few
j_gene: TRBJ2-4
v_gene: TRBV30
CDR3nt: TGTGCCTGGGACTCTGGTAGAAACATTCAGTACTTC
CDR3aa: CAWDSGRNIQYF

d_gene: NA
abundance: many
j_gene: TRBJ1-1
v_gene: TRBV5-1
CDR3nt: TGCGCCAGCAGCCGGCTTGGGTGGGAGAACACTGAAGCTTTCTTT
CDR3aa: CASSRLGWENTEAFF

d_gene: TRBD2
abundance: few
j_gene: TRBJ2-7
v_gene: TRBV30
CDR3nt: TGTGCCTGGTCACGGGGCGGGGGGTCCTCCTACGAGCAGTACTTC
CDR3aa: CAWSRGGGSSYEQYF